This T cell receptor beta chain was sequenced during a study of shared T cell receptors in the human thymus. TCRdb's copy holds only in-frame clones and misses some; the assay was immunoSEQ multiplex PCR. The table shows 720,000 or so clones, with approximately 85% occurring only once. These records were also assigned to another study, of human thymus T cells. From that study: Among the donors, all were healthy Finnish infants having corrective surgery for congenital heart defects. Thymic samples were excised during corrective heart operations. There appeared to be biased usage of V and J genes in thymic and blood repertoires. Thymic repertoires from unrelated individuals overlapped highly, related research reported.

The specimen sequenced was thymocytes. This receptor was obtained from a girl in the first two years of life with a congenital heart defect.

CDR3 DNA: TGTGCCAGCAGGTCGACTAGGAACACTGAAGCTTTCTTT. It specifies CASRSTRNTEAFF. The J gene is TRBJ1-1, the V gene TRBV7-6; D ambiguous. V was clipped by 6 bases and J by 1 base, with 9 bases between them. The CDR3 is 13 residues long. Germline V gives CDR1 SGHVS, CDR2 FNYEAQ.